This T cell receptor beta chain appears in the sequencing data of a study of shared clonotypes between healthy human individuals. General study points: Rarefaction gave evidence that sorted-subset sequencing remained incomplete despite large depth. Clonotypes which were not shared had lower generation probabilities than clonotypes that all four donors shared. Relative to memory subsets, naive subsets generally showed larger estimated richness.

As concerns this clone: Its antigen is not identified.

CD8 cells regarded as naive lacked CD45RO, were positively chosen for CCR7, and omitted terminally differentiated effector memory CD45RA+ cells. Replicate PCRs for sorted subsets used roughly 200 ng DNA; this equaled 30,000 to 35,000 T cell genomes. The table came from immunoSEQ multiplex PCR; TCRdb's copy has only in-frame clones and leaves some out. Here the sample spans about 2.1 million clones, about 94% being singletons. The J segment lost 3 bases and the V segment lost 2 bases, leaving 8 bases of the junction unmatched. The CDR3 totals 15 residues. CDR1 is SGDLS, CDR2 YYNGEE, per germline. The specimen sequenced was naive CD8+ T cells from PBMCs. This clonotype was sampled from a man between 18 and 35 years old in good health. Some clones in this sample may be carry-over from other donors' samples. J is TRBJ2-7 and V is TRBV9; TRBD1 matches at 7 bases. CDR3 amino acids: CASSVRPGQLYEQYF. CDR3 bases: TGTGCCAGCAGCGTCAGACCGGGACAGCTCTACGAGCAGTACTTC.